These 2 T cell receptor beta chains share one sample of origin, sequenced in a study of T cell responses to AZD1222 COVID-19 vaccine. The repertoire was sequenced with immunoSEQ multiplex PCR; TCRdb's copy has only in-frame clones and lacks some. This sample has approximately 140,000 clones, with about 93% found just once. Sequences were derived from peripheral blood, sampled on day 0 of AZD1222 vaccination. Source of these receptors: an adult in good health.

The rearrangement uses TRBV9 and TRBJ1-2, with D perhaps TRBD1 (5 bases). Germline V gene data show CDR1 as SGDLS and CDR2 as YYNGEE. V was clipped by 0 bases and J by 7 bases, with 13 bases between them. The CDR3 length is 14 residues. The CDR3 reads CASSVVTGGTGYTF. The CDR3 region has the DNA TGTGCCAGCAGCGTAGTGACGGGGGGAACTGGCTACACCTTC.

The chain recombines TRBV18 with TRBJ2-7; D not certain. The V end lost 4 bases, the J end lost 2 bases, and 12 bases lay between the germline ends. Germline V gene lookup returns CDR1 KGHSH and CDR2 LQKENI. This CDR3 comprises 14 residues. CDR3 in amino acids: CASSLPDTAYEQYF. CDR3 coding DNA: TGTGCCAGCTCACTACCAGACACCGCCTACGAGCAGTACTTC.